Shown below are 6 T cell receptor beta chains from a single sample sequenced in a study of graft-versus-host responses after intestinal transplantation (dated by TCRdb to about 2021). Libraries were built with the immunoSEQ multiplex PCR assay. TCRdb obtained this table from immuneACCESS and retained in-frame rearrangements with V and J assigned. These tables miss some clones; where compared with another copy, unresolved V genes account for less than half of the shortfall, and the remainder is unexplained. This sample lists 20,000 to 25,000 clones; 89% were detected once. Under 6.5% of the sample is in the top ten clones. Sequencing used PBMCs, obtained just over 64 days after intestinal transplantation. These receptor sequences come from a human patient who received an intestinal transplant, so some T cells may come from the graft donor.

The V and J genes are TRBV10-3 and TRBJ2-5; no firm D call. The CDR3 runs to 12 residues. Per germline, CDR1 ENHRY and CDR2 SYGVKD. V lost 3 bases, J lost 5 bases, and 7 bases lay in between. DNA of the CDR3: TGTGCCATCAGTGACTCCCTGGAGACCCAGTACTTC. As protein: CAISDSLETQYF.

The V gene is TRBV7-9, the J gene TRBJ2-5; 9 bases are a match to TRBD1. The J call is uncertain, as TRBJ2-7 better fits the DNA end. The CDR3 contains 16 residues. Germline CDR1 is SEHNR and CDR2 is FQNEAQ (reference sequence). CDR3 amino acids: CASSSPQGAPSYEQYF. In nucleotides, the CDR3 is TGTGCCAGCAGCTCCCCACAGGGGGCCCCTTCCTACGAGCAGTACTTC.

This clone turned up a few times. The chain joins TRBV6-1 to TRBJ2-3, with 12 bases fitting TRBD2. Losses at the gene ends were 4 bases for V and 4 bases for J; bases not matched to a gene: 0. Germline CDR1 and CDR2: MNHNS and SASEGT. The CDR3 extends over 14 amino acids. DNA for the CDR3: TGTGCCAGCAGTGGACTAGCGGGGGCAGATACGCAGTATTTT. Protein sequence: CASSGLAGADTQYF.

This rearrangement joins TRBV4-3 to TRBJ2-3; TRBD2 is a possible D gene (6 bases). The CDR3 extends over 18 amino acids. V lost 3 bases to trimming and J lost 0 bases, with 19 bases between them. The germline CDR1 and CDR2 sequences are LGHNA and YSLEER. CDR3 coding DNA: TGCGCCAGCAGCCAGTTTTCCGGGCTAGCGTCTAGCACAGATACGCAGTATTTT. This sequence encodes CASSQFSGLASSTDTQYF.

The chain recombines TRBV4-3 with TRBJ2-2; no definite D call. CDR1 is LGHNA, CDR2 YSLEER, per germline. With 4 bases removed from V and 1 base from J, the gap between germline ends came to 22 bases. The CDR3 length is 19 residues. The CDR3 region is CASSPEVIVGQQNTGELFF. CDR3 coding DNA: TGCGCCAGCAGCCCGGAAGTTATAGTTGGGCAGCAGAACACCGGGGAGCTGTTTTTT.

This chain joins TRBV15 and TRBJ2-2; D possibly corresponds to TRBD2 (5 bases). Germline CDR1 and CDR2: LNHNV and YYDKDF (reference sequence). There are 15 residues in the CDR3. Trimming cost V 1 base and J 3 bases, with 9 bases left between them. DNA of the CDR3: TGTGCCACCAGCAGAGGTGCGAGGGACACCGGGGAGCTGTTTTTT. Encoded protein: CATSRGARDTGELFF.